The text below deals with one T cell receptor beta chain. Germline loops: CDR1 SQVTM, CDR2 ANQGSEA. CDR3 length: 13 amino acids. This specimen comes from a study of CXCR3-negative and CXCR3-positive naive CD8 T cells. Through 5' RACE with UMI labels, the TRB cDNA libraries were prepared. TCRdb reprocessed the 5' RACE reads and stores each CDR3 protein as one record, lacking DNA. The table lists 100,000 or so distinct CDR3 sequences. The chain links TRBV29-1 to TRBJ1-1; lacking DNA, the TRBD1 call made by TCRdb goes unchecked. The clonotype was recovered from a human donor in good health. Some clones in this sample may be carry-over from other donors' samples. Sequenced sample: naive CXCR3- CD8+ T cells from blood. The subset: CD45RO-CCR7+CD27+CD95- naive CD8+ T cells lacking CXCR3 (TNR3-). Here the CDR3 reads CSICRDRGAEAFF.